The present TCR beta chain was sequenced within a study of cytomegalovirus exposure and HLA in healthy donors. Clones were read by immunoSEQ multiplex PCR, and TCRdb kept only the in-frame ones, dropping some. The table shows 65,000 to 80,000 clones, with roughly 95% occurring only once. CDR1 and CDR2 (germline): MNHEY, SVGAGI. Deletions cut 5 bases from V and 4 bases from J, with 14 bases between. The CDR3 extends over 14 amino acids. The specimen was PBMCs. The rearrangement joins TRBV6-5 to TRBJ1-2, with D uncertain. This receptor was taken from a woman between 18 and 29 years old in good health and CMV-seropositive. This CDR3 is CASSRSRLGYGYTF. The DNA of the CDR3 is TGTGCCAGCAGTCGTTCCCGACTTGGCTATGGCTACACCTTC.